The entry that follows covers one T cell receptor (beta chain) sequence. The antigen is undetermined. This record belongs to a study of vaccination and CD4 T cells after COVID-19. Across the whole study: Post-COVID specimens were obtained a median about 100 days after diagnosis (range 35 to 161). Stimuli were overlapping spike peptide pools of SARS-CoV-2 and three common cold coronaviruses (HCoV-NL63, HCoV-OC43, HCoV-229E).

Sequence data for DNA of cultured CD4+ T cells were generated by the Oncomine TCR Beta short-read assay. MiXCR, run by TCRdb on the PCR reads, gives a single entry per CDR3 protein. Of 9,000 to 10,000 distinct CDR3 sequences listed, 34% were seen once; the top ten hold around 29%. Trimming pared 0 bases from V and 7 bases from J, leaving 12 bases between. CDR3 length: 14 amino acids. Germline lookup yields CDR1 LGHDT and CDR2 YNNKEL (reference sequence). The study, taken as a whole, reports: The median proportion of reactive clones detected only post-vaccination in convalescent patients was approximately 90%.

Specified treatment: roughly 10-day PBMC culture with coronavirus spike peptide pools or control peptides (ViraFEST assay). Harvesting of the unexposed donor's CD4+ T cells predated the COVID-19 pandemic (2011-2018). Investigators exposed CD4+ T cells from unexposed donors to SARS-CoV-2 S/N and four cold-coronavirus spikes, as cells permitted. Specimen: CD4+ T cells from blood, cultured in vitro. This chain uses TRBV3-1 with TRBJ1-1; D perhaps matches TRBD1 (5 bases). The sequence was collected from a human donor in good health. CDR3 sequence reads: CASSQDGAGSEAFF. The CDR3 DNA is TGTGCCAGCAGCCAAGATGGGGCGGGGAGTGAAGCTTTCTTT.